Presented here are 5 T cell receptor beta chains from one specimen sequenced in a study of cytomegalovirus exposure and HLA in healthy donors. Clones were read by immunoSEQ multiplex PCR, and TCRdb kept only the in-frame ones, dropping some. The data show 250,000 to 350,000 clones, 88% seen once. Sequenced material: PBMCs. The receptors here all came from a woman younger than 35 in good health and CMV-seronegative.

This sequence joins TRBV4-3 and TRBJ1-2; 7 bases align to TRBD1. Germline loops: CDR1 LGHNA, CDR2 YSLEER. Trimming at V came to 0 bases and at J to 4 bases, leaving 5 bases not matched to a gene. This CDR3 contains 15 residues. CDR3 protein: CASSQDPGQPYGYTF. The DNA for the CDR3 is TGCGCCAGCAGCCAAGACCCGGGACAGCCCTATGGCTACACCTTC.

The gene calls are TRBV5-6 and TRBJ2-5; 12 nucleotides match TRBD2. The CDR3 has 17 residues. V was pared by 0 bases and J by 5 bases, with 8 bases of the junction left unmatched. CDR1 and CDR2 from the germline V gene are SGHDT and YYEEEE. CDR3 residues: CASSLGLAGVWWETQYF. In DNA, the CDR3 is TGTGCCAGCAGCTTGGGACTAGCGGGAGTATGGTGGGAGACCCAGTACTTC.

The rearrangement uses TRBV19 and TRBJ1-2; D uncertain. Germline values: CDR1 LNHDA, CDR2 SQIVND (reference sequence). V lost 8 bases, J lost 5 bases, and 15 bases lay in between. This CDR3 region has 13 residues. The CDR3 here is CASLPNGGYGYTF. CDR3 nucleotide sequence: TGTGCCAGTCTGCCTAACGGAGGATATGGCTACACCTTC.

V and J are TRBV10-3 and TRBJ2-7; possibly TRBD1 for D (6 bases). Germline-derived CDR1 and CDR2 are ENHRY and SYGVKD. Trimming took 3 bases from V and 4 from J, leaving 19 bases between them. The CDR3 covers 16 residues. The CDR3 protein is CAISDFLNRVWYEQYF. CDR3 in DNA: TGTGCCATCAGTGACTTCCTGAACAGGGTTTGGTACGAGCAGTACTTC.

The count of this clone is one. The rearrangement links TRBV9 to TRBJ2-7; D gene unclear. Trimming shortened V by 4 bases and J by 5 bases, and 13 bases separated the two germline ends. CDR1 is SGDLS, CDR2 YYNGEE, per germline. This CDR3 has 13 residues. Here the CDR3 reads CASSSRGFHEQYF. The CDR3 coding sequence is TGTGCCAGCAGCAGCAGAGGCTTCCACGAGCAGTACTTC.